The 26 T cell receptor beta chains below were found in one sample sequenced in a study of CD8 T cells in Susac syndrome. The authors reverse transcribed roughly 0.45 to 1 ug RNA with random hexamers. TCRdb fed the immunoSEQ multiplex PCR reads into MiXCR, producing one record per CDR3 protein. The repertoire includes about 180,000 distinct CDR3 sequences, approximately 94% of them detected once, and 0.12% sits in the top ten. The sample consisted of CD4+ T cells from PBMCs. Receptors were obtained from a human donor with Susac syndrome.

This rearrangement joins TRBV9 to TRBJ2-3, with D unclear. Germline-derived CDR1 and CDR2 are SGDLS and YYNGEE. CDR3 length: 14 amino acids. V was clipped by 4 bases and J by 2 bases, with 11 bases between them. CDR3 loop: CASSFGGDTDTQYF. CDR3 nucleotide sequence: TGTGCCAGCAGCTTCGGCGGCGACACAGATACGCAGTATTTT.

The chain has TRBV29-1 and TRBJ1-2, with D possibly TRBD1 on 5 matching bases. CDR3 length: 13 amino acids. From germline, CDR1 is SQVTM and CDR2 ANQGSEA. V was cut by 1 base and J by 2 bases, with 8 bases left in between. The DNA of the CDR3 is TGCAGCGTTGAAGGGGGACTGAACTATGGCTACACCTTC. Its protein product is CSVEGGLNYGYTF.

The rearrangement joins TRBV29-1 to TRBJ1-2; 8 bases map to TRBD1. CDR1 and CDR2 (germline): SQVTM, ANQGSEA. This CDR3 has 12 residues. Trimming took 5 bases from V and 7 from J; bases not matched to a gene: 6. DNA of the CDR3: TGCAGCGTTCTGACAGGGGTCGCTGGCTACACCTTC. It translates to CSVLTGVAGYTF.

This chain connects TRBV11-2 to TRBJ2-5; D not resolved. The CDR3 has 11 amino acids. Germline V lookup: CDR1 SGHAT, CDR2 FQNNGV. Deletions cut 6 bases from V and 6 bases from J, with 8 bases between. CDR3 nucleotide sequence: TGTGCCAGCAGGAAAGAAAAGACCCAGTACTTC. It is translated as CASRKEKTQYF.

This clonotype was recorded once. The genes are TRBV25-1 and TRBJ1-5; possible D gene TRBD1, 6 bases. Germline CDR1 is MGHDK and CDR2 is SYGVNS. CDR3 length equals 15 residues. Between the trimmed V and J ends, which lost 6 bases and 2 bases, there was a span of 14 bases. Here the CDR3 reads CASSPAGVRNQPQHF. The CDR3 DNA is TGTGCCAGCAGCCCTGCAGGGGTCCGCAATCAGCCCCAGCATTTT.

The V call is TRBV25-1, the J call TRBJ2-3; D unresolved. The V and J ends lost 4 bases and 11 bases respectively, with 13 bases between them. The germline V gene has CDR1 MGHDK and CDR2 SYGVNS. The CDR3 is 12 residues long. The CDR3: CASSALLDLQYF. In DNA form, the CDR3 reads TGTGCCAGCAGTGCACTATTAGATTTGCAGTATTTT.

This chain connects TRBV10-3 to TRBJ2-5; TRBD1 agrees at 12 bases. The germline V gene has CDR1 ENHRY and CDR2 SYGVKD. This CDR3 is built from 13 residues. V shed 8 bases and J 5 bases; nucleotides not matched to a gene: 3. In nucleotides, the CDR3 is TGTGCCATCGGGGACAGGGGGCTGGAGACCCAGTACTTC. As protein: CAIGDRGLETQYF.

The J gene is TRBJ2-7, the V gene TRBV5-1, with D maybe TRBD1 (6 bases). Germline assignment: CDR1 SGHRS and CDR2 YFSETQ. The germline V and J ends were trimmed by 4 bases and 0 bases, with 17 bases remaining between them. CDR3 length: 16 residues. CDR3 nucleotides: TGCGCCAGCAGCCTGGGGGACAAGGGAAGCTCCTACGAGCAGTACGTC. Encoded protein: CASSLGDKGSSYEQYV.

CDR3 loop: CASSRLAGSYEQYF. The DNA for the CDR3 is TGTGCCAGCAGTCGACTAGCGGGATCCTACGAGCAGTACTTC. The chain couples TRBV28 to TRBJ2-7; 11 bases map to TRBD2. With V trimmed by 5 bases and J by 1 base, 1 base remained unmatched. Per the germline V gene, CDR1 is MDHEN and CDR2 is SYDVKM. CDR3 length: 14 residues.

The CDR3 sequence: CASRGQGNTGELFF. The CDR3 coding sequence is TGTGCCTCCAGAGGACAGGGGAACACCGGGGAGCTGTTTTTT. The chain links TRBV10-3 to TRBJ2-2, with 8 positions matching TRBD1. This CDR3 region has 14 residues. The germline gives CDR1 ENHRY, CDR2 SYGVKD. The junction had 6 bases not matched to a gene; V was cut back by 11 bases and J by 1 base.

The rearrangement links TRBV27 to TRBJ2-5; D unclear. The V and J ends lost 1 base and 4 bases respectively, with 7 bases between them. CDR1 is MNHEY and CDR2 is SMNVEV in the germline V gene (reference sequence). The CDR3 consists of 13 residues. The DNA of the CDR3 is TGTGCCAGCAGTTTATTGGAAGGAGAGACCCAGTACTTC. Its protein product is CASSLLEGETQYF.

The J gene is TRBJ2-7, the V gene TRBV27; 7 nucleotides align to TRBD1. Per germline, CDR1 MNHEY and CDR2 SMNVEV (reference sequence). The J segment lost 0 bases and the V segment lost 8 bases, leaving 7 bases of the junction unmatched. The length of the CDR3 is 14 residues. CDR3 nucleotide sequence: TGTGCCAGCGGCTCCGGGACAGTCTCCTACGAGCAGTACTTC. Protein sequence: CASGSGTVSYEQYF.

This chain connects TRBV30 to TRBJ2-5, with D maybe TRBD2 (5 bases). V lost 4 bases to trimming and J lost 5 bases, with 17 bases between them. Germline lookup yields CDR1 GTSNPN and CDR2 SVGIG (reference sequence). CDR3 length: 14 amino acids. The CDR3 spells CAWTPPGSTETQYF. DNA for the CDR3: TGTGCCTGGACCCCTCCGGGATCAACGGAGACCCAGTACTTC. Full variable domain (remainder filled in from reference TRBV30 and TRBJ2-5): SQTIHQWPATLVQPVGSPLSLECTVEGTSNPNLYWYRQAAGRGLQLLFYSVGIGQISSEVPQNLSASRPQDRQFILSSKKLLLSDSGFYLCAWTPPGSTETQYFGPGTRLLVL.

V is TRBV19 and J is TRBJ2-4, with TRBD2 matching over 11 bases. Unmatched junction bases numbered 5, after V lost 6 bases and J lost 4 bases. CDR1 and CDR2 from the germline V gene are LNHDA and SQIVND (reference sequence). This CDR3 region has 15 residues. CDR3 sequence (DNA): TGTGCCAGTAGAGGACTAGCGGGCGGGAAAAACATTCAGTACTTC. Translated: CASRGLAGGKNIQYF. Full variable domain (outside the CDR3, taken from reference TRBV19 and TRBJ2-4): DGGITQSPKYLFRKEGQNVTLSCEQNLNHDAMYWYRQDPGQGLRLIYYSQIVNDFQKGDIAEGYSVSREKKESFPLTVTSAQKNPTAFYLCASRGLAGGKNIQYFGAGTRLSVL.

The chain is built from TRBV29-1 and TRBJ1-2; possible D gene TRBD1, 5 bases. Germline V gene lookup returns CDR1 SQVTM and CDR2 ANQGSEA. The CDR3 sequence is 12 residues long. Trimming cost V 6 bases and J 0 bases, with 8 bases left between them. The CDR3, as DNA: TGCAGCGTCTGGGGCGCTAACTATGGCTACACCTTC. It translates to CSVWGANYGYTF. The full variable domain, rest sourced from reference TRBV29-1 and TRBJ1-2, is SAVISQKPSRDICQRGTSLTIQCQVDSQVTMMFWYRQQPGQSLTLIATANQGSEATYESGFVIDKFPISRPNLTFSTLTVSNMSPEDSSIYLCSVWGANYGYTFGSGTRLTVV.

Here the CDR3 DNA reads TGCAGCGTCCTCCTCAACAGGCTAGCGGCCACAGATACGCAGTATTTT. Its protein is CSVLLNRLAATDTQYF. The rearrangement joins TRBV29-1 to TRBJ2-3; 7 nucleotides line up with TRBD2. The J segment lost 2 bases and the V segment lost 6 bases, leaving 14 bases of the junction unmatched. This CDR3 has 16 amino acids. Germline-derived CDR1 and CDR2 are SQVTM and ANQGSEA.

This clonotype was picked up one time. The chain carries TRBV25-1 and TRBJ1-1, with TRBD1 matching over 7 bases. Trimming at V came to 4 bases and at J to 8 bases, leaving 16 bases not matched to a gene. Looked up from germline, CDR1 is MGHDK and CDR2 is SYGVNS. The CDR3 has 16 amino acids. CDR3 sequence: CASSVGGAAGSGEAFF. CDR3 coding DNA: TGTGCCAGCAGTGTAGGGGGCGCCGCGGGAAGCGGGGAAGCTTTCTTT.

This clonotype appeared a single time. The chain recombines TRBV15 with TRBJ2-2; no firm D call. V gave up 1 base and J gave up 2 bases, with 8 bases separating them. CDR3 size: 15 residues. Germline lookup yields CDR1 LNHNV and CDR2 YYDKDF (reference sequence). CDR3 nucleotides: TGTGCCACCAGCAGAGCGAAGGGTAACACCGGGGAGCTGTTTTTT. Translated: CATSRAKGNTGELFF.

The chain recombines TRBV4-1 with TRBJ1-2, with D perhaps TRBD1 (6 bases). Germline CDR1 reads MGHRA; CDR2 reads YSYEKL. V lost 1 base, J lost 7 bases, and 13 bases lay in between. The CDR3 is made up of 14 amino acids. The CDR3 nucleotides read TGCGCCAGCAGCCAAGCGGCGGGGGCCGGTGGCTACACCTTC. Protein: CASSQAAGAGGYTF.

V gene TRBV6-5 combines with J gene TRBJ1-5; maybe TRBD1 (5 bases). This CDR3 is built from 12 residues. V lost 7 bases and J 7 bases, leaving 11 bases between the germline ends. CDR1 is MNHEY and CDR2 is SVGAGI in the germline V gene. Written as DNA, the CDR3 is TGTGCCAGCAAGGGGCGAGGACAGCCCCAGCATTTT. This codes for CASKGRGQPQHF.

The chain joins TRBV7-9 to TRBJ2-7; D might be TRBD1 or TRBD2, each matching 5 bases. The germline gives CDR1 SEHNR, CDR2 FQNEAQ (reference sequence). The CDR3 extends over 15 amino acids. Trimming stripped 1 base from V and 6 bases from J, with 16 bases between. DNA for the CDR3: TGTGCCAGCAGCTTAGGGGACCACTCAGAGAGCGAGCAGTACTTC. Translation: CASSLGDHSESEQYF.

J is TRBJ2-7 and V is TRBV29-1; D gene unclear. This CDR3 has 11 amino acids. Germline V gene data show CDR1 as SQVTM and CDR2 as ANQGSEA. V lost 0 bases and J 3 bases, leaving 3 bases between the germline ends. CDR3 amino acids: CSVEDVYEQYF. The CDR3 nucleotides read TGCAGCGTTGAAGATGTCTACGAGCAGTACTTC.

This sequence joins TRBV15 and TRBJ1-2; 7 nucleotides match TRBD1. Trimming took 3 bases from V and 2 from J; bases not matched to a gene: 6. The CDR3 runs to 15 residues. Germline V gene lookup returns CDR1 LNHNV and CDR2 YYDKDF (reference sequence). CDR3 nucleotide sequence: TGTGCCACCAGCAGCTACAGGGGATCCAACTATGGCTACACCTTC. Amino acid sequence: CATSSYRGSNYGYTF.

The chain combines TRBV3-1 with TRBJ1-1; D not certain. This CDR3 spans 17 amino acids. Trimming left V 1 base short and J 5 bases short, with 20 bases between. The germline V gene has CDR1 LGHDT and CDR2 YNNKEL (reference sequence). The CDR3 sequence: CASSQGSTGRRGTEAFF. As DNA, the CDR3 is TGTGCCAGCAGCCAAGGGAGTACCGGGAGGAGAGGGACTGAAGCTTTCTTT.

V and J are TRBV7-3 and TRBJ1-6; D is perhaps TRBD1 (5 bases). V lost 5 bases and J 7 bases, leaving 15 bases between the germline ends. The CDR3 is made up of 15 amino acids. Germline assignment: CDR1 SGHTA and CDR2 FQGTGA. The CDR3 loop reads CASSATGRSNSPLHF. For the CDR3, the DNA is TGTGCCAGCAGCGCAACGGGACGGTCAAATTCACCCCTCCACTTT.

The J gene is TRBJ1-5, the V gene TRBV20-1; a possible D gene is TRBD1 (6 bases). Trimming shortened V by 6 bases and J by 4 bases, and 7 bases separated the two germline ends. The CDR3 length is 11 residues. CDR1 and CDR2 (germline): DFQATT, SNEGSKA (reference sequence). This CDR3 is CSAGTNQPQHF. The CDR3 DNA follows: TGCAGTGCAGGGACAAATCAGCCCCAGCATTTT.